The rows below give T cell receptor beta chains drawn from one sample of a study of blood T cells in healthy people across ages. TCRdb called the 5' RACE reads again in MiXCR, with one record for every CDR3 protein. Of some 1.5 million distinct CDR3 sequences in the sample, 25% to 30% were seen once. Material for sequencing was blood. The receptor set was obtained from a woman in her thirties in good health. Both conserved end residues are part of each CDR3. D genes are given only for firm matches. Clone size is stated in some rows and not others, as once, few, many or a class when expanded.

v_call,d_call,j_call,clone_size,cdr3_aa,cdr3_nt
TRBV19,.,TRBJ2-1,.,CASSSYGSEDEQFF,TGTGCCAGTAGTTCGTACGGGAGCGAGGATGAGCAGTTCTTC
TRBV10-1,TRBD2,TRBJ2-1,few,CASSAGTRNEQFF,TGCGCCAGCAGTGCTGGGACTAGAAATGAGCAGTTCTTC
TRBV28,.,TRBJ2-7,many,CASGETGVSYEQYF,TGTGCCAGCGGAGAGACGGGTGTCTCCTACGAGCAGTACTTC
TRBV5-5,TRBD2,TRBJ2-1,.,CASSTGLAGTTYNEQFF,TGTGCCAGCAGCACGGGACTAGCGGGTACTACCTACAATGAGCAGTTCTTC
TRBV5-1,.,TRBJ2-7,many,CASSLASTNSYEQYF,TGCGCCAGCAGCTTGGCATCCACCAACTCCTACGAGCAGTACTTC
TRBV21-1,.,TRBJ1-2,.,CASSKVQGINYGYTF,TGTGCCAGCAGCAAAGTGCAGGGAATTAACTATGGCTACACCTTC
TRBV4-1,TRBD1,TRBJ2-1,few,CASSQNPQRGGLIDEQFF,TGCGCCAGCAGCCAAAACCCCCAGCGAGGGGGCCTGATCGATGAGCAGTTCTTC
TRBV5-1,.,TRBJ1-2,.,CASSLYDSGNGYTF,TGCGCCAGCAGTCTCTACGACAGCGGCAATGGCTACACCTTC
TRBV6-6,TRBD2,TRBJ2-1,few,CASSQSSGGYGEQFF,TGTGCCAGCAGTCAGTCTAGCGGGGGGTATGGTGAGCAGTTCTTC
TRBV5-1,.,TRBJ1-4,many,CASSSRGRTNEKLFF,TGCGCCAGCAGCTCTAGGGGACGAACTAATGAAAAACTGTTTTTT
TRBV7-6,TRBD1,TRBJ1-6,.,CASSLAPGQGSYNSPLHF,TGTGCCAGCAGCTTAGCACCGGGACAGGGGTCCTATAATTCACCCCTCCACTTT
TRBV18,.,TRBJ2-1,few,CASSPGRDRNEQFF,TGTGCCAGCTCACCAGGCAGGGATCGCAATGAGCAGTTCTTC
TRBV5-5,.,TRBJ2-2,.,CATSRSDYEATNTGELFF,TGTGCCACCTCACGTTCGGATTACGAGGCCACGAACACCGGGGAGCTGTTTTTT
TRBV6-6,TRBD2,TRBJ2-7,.,CASSPHERGGPEQYF,TGTGCCAGCAGCCCTCATGAGCGGGGGGGCCCCGAGCAGTACTTC
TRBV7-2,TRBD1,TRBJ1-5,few,CASSPPAGGMPAHQPQHF,TGTGCCAGCAGCCCTCCCGCAGGGGGCATGCCTGCCCATCAGCCCCAGCATTTT
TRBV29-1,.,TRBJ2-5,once,CSVRDPGGIYERYF,TGCAGCGTACGGGACCCGGGGGGCATTTACGAGCGGTACTTC
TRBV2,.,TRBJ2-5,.,CANRVGVTEAQYF,TGTGCCAACAGGGTAGGAGTGACGGAGGCCCAGTACTTC
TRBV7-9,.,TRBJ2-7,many,CASSSSWGEQYF,TGTGCCAGCAGCTCGTCTTGGGGGGAGCAGTACTTC
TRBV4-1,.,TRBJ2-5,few,CASSQGYSETQYF,TGCGCCAGCAGCCAAGGATATTCGGAGACCCAGTACTTC
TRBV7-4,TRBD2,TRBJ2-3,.,CASSSDPSGRGADTQYF,TGTGCCAGCAGCTCCGATCCTAGCGGGAGGGGCGCAGATACGCAGTATTTT
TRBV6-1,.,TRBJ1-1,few,CASSLNPGQMFHTEAFF,TGTGCCAGCAGCCTTAATCCGGGACAAATGTTTCACACTGAAGCTTTCTTT
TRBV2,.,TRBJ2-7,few,CASRLGTSPYEQYF,TGTGCCAGCAGACTTGGTACTAGCCCCTACGAGCAGTACTTC
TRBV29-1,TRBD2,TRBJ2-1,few,CSVEASGRGNNEQFF,TGCAGCGTTGAGGCTAGCGGGAGGGGTAACAATGAGCAGTTCTTC
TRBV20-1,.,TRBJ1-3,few,CSAREASSGNTIYF,TGCAGTGCTAGGGAGGCGAGCTCTGGAAACACCATATATTTT
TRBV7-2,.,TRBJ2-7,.,CASSQGRQSTYEQYF,TGTGCCAGCAGCCAGGGGCGGCAGTCCACCTACGAGCAGTACTTC
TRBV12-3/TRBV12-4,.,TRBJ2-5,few,CASSFRQGMKTQYF,TGTGCCAGCAGTTTTCGGCAGGGGATGAAGACCCAGTACTTC
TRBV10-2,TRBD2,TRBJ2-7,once,CASAGGGVSHEQYF,TGCGCCAGCGCGGGGGGTGGCGTATCCCACGAGCAGTACTTC
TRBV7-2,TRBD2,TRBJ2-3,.,CASSSIAGVRGRADTQYF,TGTGCCAGCAGCTCAATCGCGGGAGTGAGAGGCCGAGCGGATACGCAGTATTTT
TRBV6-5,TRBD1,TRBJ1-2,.,CASRVGGADGYTF,TGTGCCAGCAGAGTAGGGGGCGCGGATGGCTACACCTTC
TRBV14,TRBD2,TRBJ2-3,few,CASSKGLAGALTQYF,TGTGCCAGCAGCAAAGGACTAGCGGGGGCCCTTACGCAGTATTTT
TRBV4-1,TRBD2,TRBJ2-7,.,CASSQDWASGRASYEQYF,TGCGCCAGCAGCCAAGATTGGGCTAGCGGGAGGGCCTCTTACGAGCAGTACTTC
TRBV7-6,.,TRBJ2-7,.,CASSPELAVYEQYF,TGTGCCAGCAGCCCCGAACTAGCAGTCTACGAGCAGTACTTC
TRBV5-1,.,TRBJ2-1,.,CASSLRGIGPGQQFF,TGCGCCAGCAGCTTAAGGGGAATCGGGCCCGGACAGCAGTTCTTC
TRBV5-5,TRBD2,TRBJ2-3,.,CASYLWASGRPSTDTQYF,TGTGCCAGCTACCTTTGGGCTAGCGGGAGGCCTAGCACAGATACGCAGTATTTT
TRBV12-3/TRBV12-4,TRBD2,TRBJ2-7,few,CASRPTSGLHEQYF,TGTGCCAGCAGGCCGACTAGCGGGTTGCACGAGCAGTACTTC
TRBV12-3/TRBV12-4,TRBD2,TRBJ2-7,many,CASSRAGVSYEQYF,TGTGCCAGCTCAAGAGCGGGAGTGTCCTACGAGCAGTACTTC
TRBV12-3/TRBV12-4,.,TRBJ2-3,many,CASSLTRGDTQYF,TGTGCCAGCAGTTTAACCCGGGGGGATACGCAGTATTTT
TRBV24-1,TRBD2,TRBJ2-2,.,CATSGGLAGDTGELFF,TGTGCCACCAGTGGCGGACTAGCGGGGGACACCGGGGAGCTGTTTTTT
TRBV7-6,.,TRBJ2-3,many,CASSLSQGGWTDTQYF,TGTGCCAGCAGCTTATCACAGGGAGGGTGGACAGATACGCAGTATTTT
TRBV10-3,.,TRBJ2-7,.,CALEWDGTPYEQYF,TGTGCCCTCGAGTGGGACGGGACCCCCTACGAGCAGTACTTC
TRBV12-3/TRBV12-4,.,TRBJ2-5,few,CASSLYRGAQETQYF,TGTGCCAGCAGTTTATATCGGGGAGCACAAGAGACCCAGTACTTC